One and the same sample provided the 6 T cell receptor beta chains below, sequenced in a study of blood T cell repertoires in COVID-19. Only in-frame clones appear in the TCRdb table, and some are missing; sequencing was by immunoSEQ multiplex PCR. The top ten hold under 5% of the sample, which has about 190,000 clones, about 88% seen once. Sample: peripheral blood. These receptors originate from a human donor in a cohort sampled during active COVID-19.

This clone came up once. The CDR3 is CASSLSQRAFF. The CDR3 nucleotides read TGTGCCAGCAGCTTATCTCAGAGGGCTTTCTTT. The chain combines TRBV7-2 with TRBJ1-1; D ambiguous. The CDR3 sequence is 11 residues long. The V and J ends lost 2 bases and 11 bases respectively, with 9 bases between them. CDR1 is SGHTA and CDR2 is FQGNSA in the germline V gene.

This clone was picked up one time. The chain uses TRBV6-2 or TRBV6-3 and TRBJ2-7, with 9 bases aligning to TRBD2. Germline V gene lookup returns CDR1 MNHEY and CDR2 SVGEGT. Losses at the gene ends were 4 bases for V and 5 bases for J; bases not matched to a gene: 9. CDR3 length: 15 amino acids. CDR3 protein: CASSSPGLAVNEQYF. Written as DNA, the CDR3 is TGTGCCAGCAGTTCCCCGGGACTAGCTGTCAACGAGCAGTACTTC.

This clone was observed once. The CDR3 loop is CASNDRDVGGYTF. DNA of the CDR3: TGTGCCAGCAACGACAGGGATGTCGGTGGCTACACCTTC. The chain couples TRBV5-5 to TRBJ1-2; TRBD1 aligns across 7 bases. Germline V CDR1 and CDR2: SGHKS, YYEKEE (reference sequence). The CDR3 is made up of 13 amino acids. V lost 6 bases to trimming and J lost 7 bases; unmatched junction nucleotides: 9.

CDR3 nucleotide sequence: TGTGCCAGCAGCCTAGACTCCTACAATGAGCAGTTCTTC. Its translation is CASSLDSYNEQFF. The V gene is TRBV6-5, the J gene TRBJ2-1; D gene unclear. CDR3 length equals 13 residues. Between the trimmed V and J ends, which lost 6 bases and 0 bases, there was a span of 6 bases. Germline V gene data show CDR1 as MNHEY and CDR2 as SVGAGI.

The chain is built from TRBV27 and TRBJ1-2, with 8 nucleotides matching TRBD1. Trimming cost V 5 bases and J 6 bases; bases outside gene matches: 20. The germline gives CDR1 MNHEY, CDR2 SMNVEV (reference sequence). The CDR3 spans 18 residues. This CDR3 is CASSKFKGQGASTHGYTF. Here the CDR3 DNA reads TGTGCCAGCAGTAAGTTTAAGGGGCAGGGGGCAAGTACTCATGGCTACACCTTC.

The chain recombines TRBV19 with TRBJ2-2; TRBD2 might be the D (5 bases). This CDR3 is built from 16 residues. The germline V gene encodes CDR1 LNHDA and CDR2 SQIVND (reference sequence). Trimming cost V 6 bases and J 3 bases, with 17 bases left between them. The CDR3 DNA follows: TGTGCCAGTAGCACAATCCCGGGATACCACACCGGGGAGCTGTTTTTT. Encoded protein: CASSTIPGYHTGELFF. Full variable domain (remainder filled in from reference TRBV19 and TRBJ2-2): DGGITQSPKYLFRKEGQNVTLSCEQNLNHDAMYWYRQDPGQGLRLIYYSQIVNDFQKGDIAEGYSVSREKKESFPLTVTSAQKNPTAFYLCASSTIPGYHTGELFFGEGSRLTVL.